The 24 T cell receptor beta chains presented below share a single source sample, sequenced in a study of blood T cells in healthy people across ages. Alongside a J-beta primer mix, a sample-barcoded 5' primer served in a second PCR lasting about 7 to 12 cycles. One entry per CDR3 protein, called by TCRdb with MiXCR from the 5' RACE reads. This sample has hundreds of thousands of distinct CDR3 sequences; 60% to 80% occur once, and the top ten carry 25% to 35%. The sample taken for sequencing was blood. The receptor source for this set is a man aged 25 to 40 in good health.

V usage is TRBV10-3 and J usage is TRBJ2-1; 13 bases line up with TRBD2. The germline V gene has CDR1 ENHRY and CDR2 SYGVKD. This CDR3 region has 15 residues. Germline trimming cut 10 bases from V and 3 bases from J; bases unmatched to any gene: 6. CDR3: CATSRLAGGYNEQFF. As DNA, the CDR3 is TGTGCCACCTCGAGACTAGCGGGGGGCTACAATGAGCAGTTCTTC.

The chain employs TRBV3-1 and TRBJ2-1; the match to TRBD1 covers 12 bases. The J segment lost 6 bases and the V segment lost 1 base, leaving 4 bases of the junction unmatched. Germline-derived CDR1 and CDR2 are LGHDT and YNNKEL (reference sequence). The CDR3 covers 16 residues. The CDR3 region is CASSQGGQGATNEQFF. CDR3 DNA sequence: TGTGCCAGCAGCCAAGGGGGACAGGGGGCGACCAATGAGCAGTTCTTC.

The rearrangement joins TRBV7-9 to TRBJ1-1; D unclear. The CDR3 totals 14 residues. Germline CDR1 is SEHNR and CDR2 is FQNEAQ (reference sequence). Deletions cut 0 bases from V and 3 bases from J, with 8 bases between. CDR3 nucleotide sequence: TGTGCCAGCAGCTTAGCAGGCGCGGACACTGAAGCTTTCTTT. Residues: CASSLAGADTEAFF. The variable domain in full, completed from reference TRBV7-9 and TRBJ1-1, reads DTGVSQNPRHKITKRGQNVTFRCDPISEHNRLYWYRQTLGQGPEFLTYFQNEAQLEKSRLLSDRFSAERPKGSFSTLEIQRTEQGDSAMYLCASSLAGADTEAFFGQGTRLTVV.

The chain carries TRBV6-1 and TRBJ2-1; 8 nucleotides line up with TRBD1. This CDR3 is 14 amino acids long. The V gene's germline CDR1 is MNHNS and CDR2 SASEGT. V was clipped by 7 bases and J by 5 bases; unmatched bases: 7. The chain's CDR3 is CASIPGQVNNEQFF. In DNA form, the CDR3 reads TGTGCCAGCATTCCGGGACAGGTTAACAATGAGCAGTTCTTC.

This clonotype was observed a few times. The chain uses TRBV5-1 and TRBJ2-1; the D gene could be TRBD1 or TRBD2 (6 bases each). Per the germline V gene, CDR1 is SGHRS and CDR2 is YFSETQ. V was pared by 5 bases and J by 8 bases, with 23 bases between. The CDR3 is 16 amino acids. The CDR3 nucleotides are TGCGCCAGCAGGTCGGGCGGGACAACCCAGGAGGATGAGCAGTTCTTC. This encodes CASRSGGTTQEDEQFF.

This clonotype was seen a handful of times. V usage is TRBV7-9 and J usage is TRBJ2-1; 9 nucleotides agree with TRBD1. The CDR3 is 12 amino acids. V shed 4 bases, J shed 10 bases, and the junction held 2 bases outside the gene matches. Germline loops: CDR1 SEHNR, CDR2 FQNEAQ (reference sequence). The CDR3 bases are TGTGCCAGCAGCTCGGACAGGGGAGAGCAGTTCTTC. Its protein product is CASSSDRGEQFF.

This clonotype was observed a handful of times. One junction end does not reproduce the germline sequence, and a read error may be involved. V gene TRBV7-3 combines with J gene TRBJ2-5; 8 bases agree with TRBD1. Germline-derived CDR1 and CDR2 are SGHTA and FQGTGA. This CDR3 spans 16 amino acids. CDR3 DNA sequence: TGTGCCAGCAGCTTAACGTGGGCAGGGGGCAAAGAGACTCAGTACTTC. Translated: CASSLTWAGGKETQYF.

Details on this clonotype: Compared with germline, one end of the junction differs, possibly owing to a read error. V and J are TRBV10-3 and TRBJ2-5; D uncertain. The CDR3 consists of 11 residues. Germline V gene sequence: CDR1 ENHRY, CDR2 SYGVKD. CDR3 nucleotides: TGTGCCATCAGAAGGGAAGAGGCCCAGTACTTC. Amino acid sequence: CAIRREEAQYF.

V is TRBV2 and J is TRBJ1-2; 7 bases align to TRBD1. V shed 6 bases, J shed 8 bases, and the junction held 9 bases outside the gene matches. The CDR3 is 13 residues long. Looked up from germline, CDR1 is SNHLY and CDR2 is FYNNEI. The CDR3 DNA reads as TGTGCCAGCAGGGTTGACAGGGTGAGCGGCTACACCTTC. It translates to CASRVDRVSGYTF.

Written as DNA, the CDR3 is TGCGCCAGCGCGGGGGTAGATTCCTACAATGAGCAGTTCTTC. The encoded protein is CASAGVDSYNEQFF. The chain is built from TRBV5-1 and TRBJ2-1; 7 bases agree with TRBD2. The germline gives CDR1 SGHRS, CDR2 YFSETQ. The CDR3 spans 14 residues. J lost 1 base, V lost 7 bases, and 5 bases had no gene match.

In this sample, this clonotype turned up once. This chain links TRBV10-3 with TRBJ1-1; D perhaps matches TRBD1 (6 bases). From germline, CDR1 is ENHRY and CDR2 SYGVKD. This CDR3 contains 13 residues. Trimming removed 4 bases from V and 5 bases from J, with 11 bases in between. CDR3: CAISVQGKTEAFF. The CDR3 nucleotides read TGTGCCATCAGTGTCCAGGGGAAGACTGAAGCTTTCTTT.

The chain recombines TRBV29-1 with TRBJ2-4; D assignment may be TRBD1 or TRBD2 (5 bases each). The CDR3 loop spans 11 amino acids. Germline loops: CDR1 SQVTM, CDR2 ANQGSEA. V was trimmed by 7 bases and J by 13 bases, leaving 17 bases between them. The CDR3, as DNA: TGCAGCGGAACTAGGGGATACAAGCAGTACTTC. Translation: CSGTRGYKQYF.

This clonotype occurred a few times. The rearrangement links TRBV10-3 to TRBJ2-3; D could derive from TRBD1 or TRBD2 (6 bases each). Germline CDR1 reads ENHRY; CDR2 reads SYGVKD. V was trimmed by 3 bases and J by 2 bases, leaving 12 bases between them. The CDR3 is 15 amino acids. Here the CDR3 DNA reads TGTGCCATCAGTGATCTTGGGGGGCTCACAGATACGCAGTATTTT. This encodes CAISDLGGLTDTQYF.

The chain recombines TRBV4-2 with TRBJ2-5; 7 positions agree with TRBD1. The CDR3 length is 18 residues. The junction had 13 bases not matched to a gene; V was cut back by 0 bases and J by 3 bases. CDR1 LGHNA and CDR2 YNFKEQ come from the germline V gene. This CDR3 reads CASSQDLGQGVSEETQYF. The CDR3 coding sequence is TGTGCCAGCAGCCAAGATCTGGGCCAGGGGGTGTCTGAAGAGACCCAGTACTTC.

V is TRBV6-1 and J is TRBJ2-7; either TRBD1 or TRBD2 may fit D (5 bases each). The J call may be mistaken, given a closer DNA end match to TRBJ2-5. Germline CDR1 and CDR2: MNHNS and SASEGT. This CDR3 has 13 amino acids. The CDR3 nucleotides read TGTGCCAGCAGTGAAGCGGGACGGGAGACCCAGTACTTC. The encoded protein is CASSEAGRETQYF.

This chain joins TRBV29-1 and TRBJ1-2, with 10 bases lining up with TRBD1. V lost 6 bases to trimming and J lost 3 bases; unmatched junction nucleotides: 10. The germline V gene encodes CDR1 SQVTM and CDR2 ANQGSEA. The CDR3 extends over 15 amino acids. CDR3 residues: CSVLRQGASDYGYTF. The CDR3 DNA reads as TGCAGCGTCCTGAGACAGGGGGCTTCGGACTATGGCTACACCTTC. Together with reference TRBV29-1 and TRBJ1-2, the CDR3 gives the full variable domain: SAVISQKPSRDICQRGTSLTIQCQVDSQVTMMFWYRQQPGQSLTLIATANQGSEATYESGFVIDKFPISRPNLTFSTLTVSNMSPEDSSIYLCSVLRQGASDYGYTFGSGTRLTVV.

V usage is TRBV2 and J usage is TRBJ2-7; 7 nucleotides align to TRBD1. The CDR3 is made up of 15 amino acids. J lost 3 bases, V lost 2 bases, and 7 bases had no gene match. Germline assignment: CDR1 SNHLY and CDR2 FYNNEI. The CDR3 is CASSELRQGFYEQYF. In DNA form, the CDR3 reads TGTGCCAGCAGTGAACTCCGACAGGGATTCTACGAGCAGTACTTC.

This rearrangement joins TRBV14 to TRBJ1-2, with D perhaps TRBD1 (5 bases). Trimming took off 5 bases at V and 6 bases at J, with 13 bases between the two ends. The CDR3 runs to 13 residues. CDR1 and CDR2 (germline): SGHDN, FVKESK. CDR3: CASSVGRKDGYTF. The CDR3 DNA follows: TGTGCCAGCAGCGTGGGACGGAAGGATGGCTACACCTTC.

The chain recombines TRBV9 with TRBJ2-7, with D perhaps matching TRBD2 (5 bases). Deletions cut 1 base from V and 0 bases from J, with 8 bases between. CDR3 length equals 14 residues. Germline V lookup: CDR1 SGDLS, CDR2 YYNGEE. The CDR3 protein is CASSVMEASYEQYF. In nucleotides, the CDR3 is TGTGCCAGCAGCGTAATGGAGGCCTCCTACGAGCAGTACTTC. Complete variable domain (other parts from reference TRBV9 and TRBJ2-7): DSGVTQTPKHLITATGQRVTLRCSPRSGDLSVYWYQQSLDQGLQFLIQYYNGEERAKGNILERFSAQQFPDLHSELNLSSLELGDSALYFCASSVMEASYEQYFGPGTRLTVT.

The V and J genes are TRBV4-2 and TRBJ2-3; D may be TRBD2 (6 bases). The CDR3 spans 16 residues. V was trimmed by 0 bases and J by 1 base, leaving 11 bases between them. Germline values: CDR1 LGHNA, CDR2 YNFKEQ. This CDR3 is CASSQDLRGRTDTQYF. The CDR3 DNA reads TGTGCCAGCAGCCAAGATCTGCGGGGACGCACAGATACGCAGTATTTT.

This chain joins TRBV7-6 and TRBJ1-2; D is ambiguous. In germline, CDR1 is SGHVS, CDR2 FNYEAQ. The CDR3 is 12 amino acids. V shed 5 bases and J shed 7 bases, with 11 bases lying between them. The CDR3 protein is CASSGTEGGYTF. The CDR3 coding sequence is TGTGCCAGCAGCGGAACAGAGGGTGGCTACACCTTC.

The chain links TRBV14 to TRBJ1-1; possibly TRBD1 for D (5 bases). V lost 4 bases, J lost 3 bases, and 12 bases lay in between. The CDR3 totals 14 residues. Germline V gives CDR1 SGHDN, CDR2 FVKESK. This chain's CDR3 is CASSRLRGDTEAFF. For the CDR3, the DNA is TGTGCCAGCAGCCGCCTGAGGGGCGACACTGAAGCTTTCTTT.

J is TRBJ1-2 and V is TRBV9; 7 nucleotides agree with TRBD1. The CDR3 has 16 residues. CDR1 SGDLS and CDR2 YYNGEE come from the germline V gene. Trimming cost V 8 bases and J 3 bases; bases outside gene matches: 16. The CDR3 sequence is CASSLSRDSDDYGYTF. DNA for the CDR3: TGTGCCAGTTCTCTAAGCCGGGACAGCGATGACTATGGCTACACCTTC.

The V gene is TRBV27, the J gene TRBJ2-3; the match to TRBD2 covers 10 bases. From germline, CDR1 is MNHEY and CDR2 SMNVEV (reference sequence). The junction had 6 bases not matched to a gene; V was cut back by 3 bases and J by 3 bases. The CDR3 totals 16 residues. The CDR3 protein is CASSFGLAAWTDTQYF. DNA of the CDR3: TGTGCCAGCAGTTTCGGACTAGCGGCCTGGACAGATACGCAGTATTTT.